This T cell receptor (beta chain) is drawn from a study of OX40 agonist ivuxolimab in advanced cancers. Overall study context: Patients with prior anti-PD-1, anti-PD-L1 or anti-CTLA-4 therapy were eligible; roughly 41% had some.

Assay: immunoSEQ multiplex PCR; the TCRdb copy retains only in-frame clones and omits some. The sample lists 84,000 or so clones; about 88% were seen once. Overall study results and limits: No determination was made of the antigen specificity of the expanded peripheral T cells. Individuals who were partial responders at 0.1-3.0 mg/kg had clonal expansion that ranked among the lowest.

For this clone: Its antigen is not identified.

The origin of this receptor is an adult with an advanced solid tumor such as melanoma, head and neck, liver or kidney cancer. Sequenced here: CD4+ or CD8+ T cells sorted from blood, sampled in a trial of the OX40 agonist ivuxolimab.

DNA of the CDR3: TGTGCCAGCAGCACGGGCTCCTATAATTCACCCCTCCACTTT. This sequence encodes CASSTGSYNSPLHF. The chain uses TRBV6-5 and TRBJ1-6; D unresolved. Germline V CDR1 and CDR2: MNHEY, SVGAGI. The CDR3 totals 14 residues. V lost 6 bases and J lost 0, with 6 bases in between.